The entry below describes one TCR beta chain. The target antigen is unknown. These data originate in a study of cytomegalovirus exposure and HLA in healthy donors. Study-level points and caveats: Analyzed later, association rates of TCRs varied across HLA loci, with DRB1 most and HLA-C fewest. Several top significant clusters appeared, in a later analysis, to be linked to common viral pathogens. The authors assumed roughly uniform sequencing depth across donors for presence/absence analyses. Exclusion applied to some V segments, including TRBV6-2 and TRBV6-3, as they were indistinguishable.

Researchers ran the PCR with 60 Vbeta and 13 Jbeta primers. Assay: immunoSEQ multiplex PCR; the TCRdb copy retains only in-frame clones and omits some. The profile shows under 200,000 clones, approximately 80% of them singletons. Germline V CDR1 and CDR2: SGHTA, FQGNSA. The CDR3 spans 14 residues. Trimming removed 0 bases at V and 2 bases at J, with 8 bases between. The chain employs TRBV7-2 and TRBJ2-7; D unclear. Material for sequencing was PBMCs. This clonotype was obtained from a man aged 25 to 40 in good health and CMV-seropositive. CDR3 residues: CASSLASVTYEQYF. CDR3 sequence (DNA): TGTGCCAGCAGCTTAGCGTCAGTAACCTACGAGCAGTACTTC.